The rows below give T cell receptor beta chains drawn from one sample of a study of shared clonotypes between healthy human individuals. Clones were read by immunoSEQ multiplex PCR, and TCRdb kept only the in-frame ones, dropping some. The sample shows 1.5 million to 2.5 million clones, just under 95% of them seen only once. Sequenced: naive CD8+ T cells sorted from blood. Receptors originate from a man aged 18 to 35 in good health. The CDR3 runs from the conserved cysteine through the conserved F or W. The D gene is left open where the match is weak. Clone size, where shown, is once, few, many, or a class for clones that have expanded.

V gene	D gene	J gene	clone size	CDR3 protein	CDR3 DNA
TRBV13	TRBD1	TRBJ1-1	NA	CASSLLGQGDTEAFF	TGTGCCAGCAGCTTACTAGGACAGGGGGACACTGAAGCTTTCTTT
TRBV28	TRBD1	TRBJ2-1	NA	CASRPRQGSYNEQFF	TGTGCCAGCAGACCGAGACAGGGGTCCTACAATGAGCAGTTCTTC
TRBV7-4	NA	TRBJ2-7	NA	CASSLAVLEQYF	TGTGCCAGCAGCTTAGCGGTTCTCGAGCAGTACTTC
TRBV30	NA	TRBJ2-7	NA	CAWSRQDFSYEQYF	TGTGCCTGGAGTCGACAGGATTTCTCCTACGAGCAGTACTTC
TRBV5-6	NA	TRBJ1-5	NA	CASSLEGEGNQPQHF	TGTGCCAGCAGCTTAGAAGGGGAAGGCAATCAGCCCCAGCATTTT
TRBV5-1	TRBD1	TRBJ2-7	once	CASSDRDPYEQYF	TGCGCCAGCAGCGACAGGGACCCCTACGAGCAGTACTTC
TRBV5-6	NA	TRBJ2-2	NA	CASSLYGSYDTGELFF	TGTGCCAGCAGCTTGTACGGGAGCTATGACACCGGGGAGCTGTTTTTT
TRBV9	NA	TRBJ2-7	NA	CASSAGQNYEQYF	TGTGCCAGCAGCGCAGGACAGAATTACGAGCAGTACTTC
TRBV2	NA	TRBJ1-1	NA	CASRRVDTEAFF	TGTGCCAGCAGAAGGGTGGACACTGAAGCTTTCTTT
TRBV29-1	NA	TRBJ2-3	NA	CSVVDSTDTQYF	TGCAGCGTGGTGGACAGCACAGATACGCAGTATTTT
TRBV5-4	NA	TRBJ2-7	NA	CASSLDRSAYEQYF	TGTGCCAGCAGCTTGGATAGGTCTGCCTACGAGCAGTACTTC
TRBV21-1	NA	TRBJ1-5	NA	CASSGFRFCNQPQHF	TGTGCCAGCAGCGGTTTCCGGTTTTGCAATCAGCCCCAGCATTTT
TRBV27	NA	TRBJ2-7	NA	CASSLAGPSYEQYF	TGTGCCAGCAGTTTGGCAGGCCCTTCCTACGAGCAGTACTTC
TRBV12-5	NA	TRBJ2-2	NA	CASGPRDISTGELFF	TGTGCTAGTGGTCCCCGGGACATTTCCACCGGGGAGCTGTTTTTT
TRBV19	TRBD1	TRBJ2-7	once	CASSLDRGGYEQYF	TGTGCCAGTAGTTTGGACAGGGGAGGCTACGAGCAGTACTTC
TRBV28	NA	TRBJ1-5	NA	CASSPSSYQPQHF	TGTGCCAGCAGTCCGTCGAGTTATCAGCCCCAGCATTTT